One and the same sample provided the 10 T cell receptor beta chains below, sequenced in a study of T-cell reconstitution after alpha-beta-depleted transplantation in children. It was with unique molecular identifiers that the TCRbeta library was prepared. TCRdb reanalysed the PCR reads using MiXCR and keeps one entry per CDR3 protein. The sample records some 200,000 distinct CDR3 sequences, about 14% being singletons. Sequences were derived from PBMCs from the stem cell graft donor, sampled from the stem cell graft. The source is a human donor who donated a stem cell graft to a child with acute lymphoblastic leukemia.

This clonotype was observed a single time. This chain links TRBV3-1 with TRBJ2-1, with D unresolved. Germline V gene data show CDR1 as LGHDT and CDR2 as YNNKEL (reference sequence). Trimming stripped 3 bases from V and 11 bases from J, with 20 bases between. The length of the CDR3 is 15 residues. This CDR3 reads CASSHDPVGSYQQFF. Written as DNA, the CDR3 is TGTGCCAGCAGCCACGATCCAGTGGGAAGCTATCAGCAGTTCTTC.

The chain has TRBV6-1 and TRBJ2-1, with 11 bases lining up with TRBD1. Germline lookup yields CDR1 MNHNS and CDR2 SASEGT. The ends lost 7 bases at V and 2 bases at J; junction bases unmatched: 7. This CDR3 comprises 16 residues. The CDR3 loop is CASIRGTGGAYNEQFF. CDR3 nucleotide sequence: TGTGCCAGCATCAGGGGGACAGGGGGAGCCTACAATGAGCAGTTCTTC.

Many counts were recorded for this clonotype. The rearrangement joins TRBV6-5 to TRBJ2-3; D gene unclear. From germline, CDR1 is MNHEY and CDR2 SVGAGI. V lost 4 bases and J 0 bases, leaving 11 bases between the germline ends. The CDR3 covers 15 residues. The chain's CDR3 is CASSSRLQSTDTQYF. In DNA, the CDR3 is TGTGCCAGCAGTTCAAGACTCCAGAGCACAGATACGCAGTATTTT.

This clonotype was counted at least ten times. The rearrangement links TRBV5-1 to TRBJ2-7, with no clear D. V was pared by 4 bases and J by 2 bases, with 13 bases between. The CDR3 sequence is 14 residues long. CDR1 is SGHRS and CDR2 is YFSETQ in the germline V gene. The CDR3 coding sequence is TGCGCCAGCAGCACCGACTCAATAGCCTACGAGCAGTACTTC. It codes for CASSTDSIAYEQYF.

The chain has TRBV29-1 and TRBJ2-7, with 7 bases identical to TRBD2. In germline, CDR1 is SQVTM, CDR2 ANQGSEA. The ends lost 1 base at V and 0 bases at J; junction bases unmatched: 15. The CDR3 length is 18 residues. DNA for the CDR3: TGCAGCGTTGAAGTGAAGGATAGGCCTAGCGGTTACTCCTACGAGCAGTACTTC. This sequence encodes CSVEVKDRPSGYSYEQYF.

This clonotype occurred many times. The chain combines TRBV5-5 with TRBJ2-7; possibly TRBD2 for D (7 bases). The CDR3 has 17 residues. The V gene lost 3 bases and the J gene lost 3 bases, with 22 bases spanning the gap. Germline V gene lookup returns CDR1 SGHKS and CDR2 YYEKEE (reference sequence). CDR3 DNA sequence: TGTGCCAGCAGCTCATGGGATCGGGGGGCGGTTATCTACGAGCAGTACTTC. It translates to CASSSWDRGAVIYEQYF.

This clonotype was recorded many times. The V and J genes are TRBV4-1 and TRBJ2-5; D gene uncertain. CDR3 length equals 13 residues. CDR1 MGHRA and CDR2 YSYEKL come from the germline V gene. V lost 0 bases, J lost 4 bases, and 6 bases lay in between. CDR3: CASSQEIGETQYF. The DNA of the CDR3 is TGCGCCAGCAGCCAAGAGATCGGAGAGACCCAGTACTTC.

In the case of this clonotype: It may be a read error: a sequence one base away is much more abundant. The chain recombines TRBV7-2 with TRBJ2-6; TRBD2 matches at 10 bases. There are 17 residues in the CDR3. Germline CDR1 SGHTA, CDR2 FQGNSA. The CDR3 nucleotides are TGTGCCAGCAAGAAAGCTAGCGGGAGCTCTGGGGCCAACGGCCTGACTTTC. Translating gives CASKKASGSSGANGLTF.

This clonotype was observed a handful of times. The chain carries TRBV25-1 and TRBJ2-7, with TRBD2 identical over 7 bases. The V and J ends lost 1 base and 0 bases, in that order; junction bases with no gene match: 3. Germline V gives CDR1 MGHDK, CDR2 SYGVNS. The CDR3 spans 15 residues. The CDR3 DNA is TGTGCCAGCAGTGAATCTAGCGGAAACTCCTACGAGCAGTACTTC. Translating gives CASSESSGNSYEQYF.

This clonotype was seen ten or more times. The chain uses TRBV5-1 and TRBJ2-2; D remains ambiguous. Germline V gene data show CDR1 as SGHRS and CDR2 as YFSETQ. This CDR3 region has 15 residues. With 0 bases removed from V and 3 bases from J, the gap between germline ends came to 9 bases. CDR3 in amino acids: CASSLGPPDTGELFF. The CDR3 coding sequence is TGCGCCAGCAGCTTGGGACCCCCCGACACCGGGGAGCTGTTTTTT.